This T cell receptor beta chain was observed in a study of radiation and T cells in renal cell carcinoma. This clone came up once. Its antigen is undetermined. Clones were read by immunoSEQ multiplex PCR, and TCRdb kept only the in-frame ones, dropping some. The data hold around 140,000 clones, with 80% to 90% observed a single time. With 4 bases clipped from V and 3 bases from J, the junction kept 7 bases outside the gene matches. CDR3 length: 15 amino acids. Germline V gene data show CDR1 as SGDLS and CDR2 as YYNGEE. General study results and limits: In blood, top tumor clones expanded by 2 weeks, shrinking by 4.

Time point of the sample: blood 4 weeks post-SBRT, at nephrectomy. Noted treatment: 15 Gy SBRT to primary tumor, nephrectomy 4 weeks later. Blood was sampled at baseline, 2 weeks and 4 weeks after SBRT. This renal cell carcinoma was of the clear cell type. The V and J genes are TRBV9 and TRBJ2-1; 7 positions agree with TRBD2. The sequence was collected from a woman aged 50 to 60 with renal cell carcinoma. Sequenced here: blood, sampled from a patient whose treatment included radiotherapy and nephrectomy. The CDR3, as DNA: TGTGCCAGCAGCCCTTGGAGCGGGGACTACAATGAGCAGTTCTTC. This translates into CASSPWSGDYNEQFF.